These 2 T cell receptor beta chains were all obtained from the same sample, sequenced in a study of OX40 agonist ivuxolimab in advanced cancers. Sequenced by immunoSEQ multiplex PCR; TCRdb stores in-frame clones only, minus some. The profile shows about 65,000 clones, 87% of them singletons. This specimen consisted of CD4+ or CD8+ T cells sorted from blood, obtained in a trial of the OX40 agonist ivuxolimab. Every receptor here comes from an adult with an advanced solid tumor such as melanoma, head and neck, liver or kidney cancer.

V and J are TRBV11-3 and TRBJ2-2; 12 bases agree with TRBD2. The CDR3 extends over 18 amino acids. Germline V gives CDR1 SGHNT, CDR2 YENEEA. Losses at the gene ends were 1 base for V and 4 bases for J; bases not matched to a gene: 7. CDR3 in DNA: TGTGCCAGCAGCTTAGGGGGACTAGCGGGCCGTAGCACCGGGGAGCTGTTTTTT. This sequence encodes CASSLGGLAGRSTGELFF.

CDR3 loop: CASSFGVGYNEQFF. CDR3 DNA: TGTGCCAGCAGCTTCGGAGTAGGCTACAATGAGCAGTTCTTC. The V call is TRBV5-4, the J call TRBJ2-1; D uncertain. The CDR3 has 14 residues. V dropped 2 bases and J dropped 3 bases, with 9 bases sitting between them. CDR1 and CDR2 from the germline V gene are SGHNT and YYREEE (reference sequence).